Listed below are T cell receptor beta chains from one sample, sequenced in a study of identical twins. TCRdb recomputed calls from the 5' RACE reads with MiXCR, one row per CDR3 protein. Of about 200,000 distinct CDR3 sequences listed, roughly 7.1% are singletons. These data were also reused for a study on T cells expressing NK-cell markers.

The sequenced material came from CD8+ T cells sorted from blood. These receptors came from a woman between 18 and 29 years old in good health. CDR3s include the opening cysteine and the closing phenylalanine or tryptophan. The D gene is left open where the match is weak. A clone size is listed for some rows: how often the clone was seen (once, few, many), or a class if it is expanded.

size	J	V	D	CDR3	DNA
many	TRBJ1-1	TRBV7-9	NA	CARGVITEAFF	TGTGCCAGGGGGGTAATCACTGAAGCTTTCTTT
NA	TRBJ2-2	TRBV12-5	TRBD1	CASGLGQGAVAGELFF	TGTGCTAGTGGTTTAGGGCAGGGGGCTGTGGCCGGGGAGCTGTTTTTT
few	TRBJ2-1	TRBV27	TRBD2	CASTTLAGGRYEQFF	TGTGCCAGCACCACCCTAGCGGGGGGCAGGTATGAGCAGTTCTTC
NA	TRBJ2-7	TRBV7-2	TRBD2	CASSLALGAGTSGRGLYF	TGTGCCAGCAGCTTAGCCTTGGGGGCGGGGACTAGCGGGAGAGGACTGTACTTC
few	TRBJ2-7	TRBV12-3/TRBV12-4	NA	CASSLRADLFEQYF	TGTGCCAGCAGTTTAAGGGCAGACTTATTCGAGCAGTACTTC
many	TRBJ2-7	TRBV7-9	NA	CASSYVVTYEQYF	TGTGCCAGCAGCTACGTCGTTACCTACGAGCAGTACTTC
many	TRBJ1-6	TRBV5-6	NA	CASSFVEYNSPLHF	TGTGCCAGCAGCTTCGTGGAATATAATTCACCCCTCCACTTT
few	TRBJ1-2	TRBV13	TRBD1	CASSLGLGTGKDGYTF	TGTGCCAGCAGCTTAGGCCTGGGGACAGGGAAGGATGGCTACACCTTC
NA	TRBJ2-5	TRBV13	NA	CASSAGQFQETQYF	TGTGCCAGCAGCGCCGGACAGTTTCAAGAGACCCAGTACTTC
many	TRBJ2-7	TRBV12-3/TRBV12-4	NA	CASSFSRVAAFYEQYF	TGTGCCAGCAGCTTCTCCAGGGTAGCAGCCTTCTACGAGCAGTACTTC
few	TRBJ1-2	TRBV29-1	NA	CSVGQMVDYGYTF	TGCAGCGTTGGACAGATGGTTGACTATGGCTACACCTTC
few	TRBJ2-2	TRBV6-5	NA	CASSYGLAGGELFF	TGTGCCAGCAGTTACGGTCTAGCAGGGGGGGAGCTGTTTTTT
NA	TRBJ2-5	TRBV12-3/TRBV12-4	NA	CASSLAGTKLGKETQYF	TGTGCCAGCAGTTTAGCGGGAACAAAATTGGGGAAAGAGACCCAGTACTTC
many	TRBJ2-1	TRBV7-2	NA	CASSLWGEEVYNEQFF	TGTGCCAGCAGCTTATGGGGGGAGGAGGTCTACAATGAGCAGTTCTTC
NA	TRBJ2-3	TRBV5-5	TRBD2	CASSLIGGGSTDTQYF	TGTGCCAGCAGCTTGATCGGCGGGGGGAGCACAGATACGCAGTATTTT
few	TRBJ2-2	TRBV2	NA	CASSERGGTGELFF	TGTGCCAGCAGTGAGAGGGGCGGTACCGGGGAGCTGTTTTTT
NA	TRBJ2-2	TRBV12-5	NA	CASGSPGTHNTGELFF	TGTGCTAGTGGTTCCCCCGGGACTCACAACACCGGGGAGCTGTTTTTT
few	TRBJ2-5	TRBV7-6	NA	CASSLGGRTQETQYF	TGTGCCAGCAGCTTAGGAGGCAGGACCCAAGAGACCCAGTACTTC
many	TRBJ2-5	TRBV5-1	NA	CASSWGLEETQYF	TGCGCCAGCAGCTGGGGGCTGGAAGAGACCCAGTACTTC
NA	TRBJ2-1	TRBV7-9	NA	CASSSTVRGPNEQFF	TGTGCCAGCAGCTCCACCGTTCGTGGTCCCAATGAGCAGTTCTTC
NA	TRBJ2-7	TRBV9	TRBD1	CASSVNRGQGMGGEQYF	TGTGCCAGCAGCGTAAATAGGGGACAGGGTATGGGCGGCGAGCAGTACTTC
few	TRBJ2-3	TRBV29-1	NA	CSVTGPLSTDTQYF	TGCAGCGTGACGGGTCCGTTGAGCACAGATACGCAGTATTTT
many	TRBJ2-7	TRBV3-1	TRBD2	CASSQEVSRLAPEQYF	TGTGCCAGCAGCCAAGAGGTATCGAGACTAGCGCCCGAGCAGTACTTC
NA	TRBJ2-7	TRBV7-8	NA	CASSYGPTGYEQYF	TGTGCCAGCAGCTATGGGCCCACTGGTTACGAGCAGTACTTC
few	TRBJ2-5	TRBV7-9	TRBD2	CASSEPLAAQETQYF	TGTGCCAGCAGCGAACCCCTAGCGGCCCAGGAGACCCAGTACTTC
NA	TRBJ2-7	TRBV27	TRBD1	CASSPTGNIYEQYF	TGTGCCAGCAGTCCGACAGGGAATATCTACGAGCAGTACTTC
few	TRBJ1-5	TRBV12-5	NA	CASGLGGMGANQPQHF	TGTGCTAGTGGTTTGGGAGGGATGGGAGCTAATCAGCCCCAGCATTTT
NA	TRBJ2-7	TRBV12-3/TRBV12-4	TRBD1	CASSLRFSGTGTTYEQYF	TGTGCCAGCAGTTTAAGGTTCAGTGGGACAGGGACCACCTACGAGCAGTACTTC
few	TRBJ2-3	TRBV4-3	NA	CASSPRRSGTDTQYF	TGCGCCAGCAGCCCTAGGAGGAGCGGAACAGATACGCAGTATTTT
few	TRBJ2-1	TRBV12-5	NA	CASGLGWADYNEQFF	TGTGCTAGTGGTTTGGGTTGGGCGGACTACAATGAGCAGTTCTTC
many	TRBJ2-2	TRBV6-1	TRBD2	CASNQGGTGELFF	TGTGCCAGCAACCAGGGAGGGACCGGGGAGCTGTTTTTT
few	TRBJ1-2	TRBV5-6	NA	CASRAGASYTF	TGTGCCAGCAGGGCAGGGGCGAGCTACACCTTC
NA	TRBJ2-1	TRBV7-7	TRBD2	CASSLRDGLEGEKFF	TGTGCCAGCAGCTTAAGGGACGGACTAGAAGGCGAGAAGTTCTTC
many	TRBJ2-3	TRBV20-1	TRBD2	CSAISGKTDTQYF	TGCAGTGCTATTAGCGGGAAGACAGATACGCAGTATTTT
NA	TRBJ2-1	TRBV6-5	TRBD2	CASSYGVLAGGGADNEQFF	TGTGCCAGCAGTTACGGGGTACTAGCGGGAGGTGGGGCAGACAATGAGCAGTTCTTC
NA	TRBJ1-4	TRBV7-6	NA	CASSTGPLNEKLFF	TGTGCCAGCAGCACCGGGCCCCTCAATGAAAAACTGTTTTTT
NA	TRBJ2-6	TRBV5-8	TRBD1	CASSNRDRSFGANVLTF	TGTGCCAGCAGCAACCGGGACAGGTCCTTTGGGGCCAACGTCCTGACTTTC
NA	TRBJ2-5	TRBV7-6	TRBD2	CASSLAAGSGGFPQTQYF	TGTGCCAGCAGCTTAGCCGCGGGTAGCGGGGGTTTCCCCCAGACCCAGTACTTC
many	TRBJ1-1	TRBV29-1	NA	CSVILTEAFF	TGCAGCGTTATACTGACCGAAGCTTTCTTT
few	TRBJ2-7	TRBV27	NA	CATIRGAEQYF	TGTGCCACTATCCGGGGGGCCGAGCAGTACTTC
many	TRBJ2-2	TRBV5-6	NA	CASSSGTGELFF	TGTGCCAGCAGCTCGGGCACCGGGGAGCTGTTTTTT
many	TRBJ1-2	TRBV5-1	NA	CASSLEIGQTYGYTF	TGCGCCAGCAGCTTAGAAATAGGACAGACCTATGGCTACACCTTC
few	TRBJ1-1	TRBV29-1	NA	CSGQGGEAFF	TGCAGCGGGCAGGGCGGTGAAGCTTTCTTT